This TCR beta chain comes out of a study of regulatory T cells in long-lasting Graves disease. Study-level points and caveats: The study found TRBV28, TRBJ1-2 and TRBJ2-5 favored in persistent disease.

Building of the TCR beta libraries involved iRepertoire HTBI primers and Arm-PCR of CDR3 regions. Via MiXCR, TCRdb re-called the multiplex PCR reads, giving one row per CDR3 protein. The sample has roughly 250,000 distinct CDR3 sequences; about 17% are singletons. This clonotype showed up many times. Its target is unknown. CDR1 and CDR2 from the germline V gene are MNHEY and SVGEGT. The V gene lost 8 bases and the J gene lost 7 bases, with 13 bases spanning the gap. The length of the CDR3 is 12 residues. Time point reported: newly diagnosed GD, antithyroid drugs for less than 3 months. Extracted PBMC RNA gave rise to the TCR library. These data also formed part of another study, on T cells in Graves' hyperthyroidism and ophthalmopathy.

The rearrangement links TRBV6-2 or TRBV6-3 to TRBJ2-3; the D gene could be TRBD1 or TRBD2 (5 bases each). The starting material was peripheral blood mononuclear cells (PBMCs), obtained at new diagnosis, from a patient treated with antithyroid drugs. The origin of this receptor is a woman in her thirties with Graves disease. CDR3 nucleotides: TGTGCCAGCGGAAGGGGAGAGCATACGCAGTATTTT. It yields the protein CASGRGEHTQYF.